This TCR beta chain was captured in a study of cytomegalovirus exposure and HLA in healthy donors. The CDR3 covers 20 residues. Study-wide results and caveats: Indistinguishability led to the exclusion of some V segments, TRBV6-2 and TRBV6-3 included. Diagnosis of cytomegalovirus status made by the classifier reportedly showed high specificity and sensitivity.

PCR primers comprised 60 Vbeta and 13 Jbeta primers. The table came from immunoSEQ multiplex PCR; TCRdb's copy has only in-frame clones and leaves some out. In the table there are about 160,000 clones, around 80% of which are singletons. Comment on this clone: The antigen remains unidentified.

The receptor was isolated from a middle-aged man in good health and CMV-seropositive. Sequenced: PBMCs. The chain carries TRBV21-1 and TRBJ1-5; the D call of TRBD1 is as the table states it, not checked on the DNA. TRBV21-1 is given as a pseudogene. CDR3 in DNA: TGTGCCAGCAGCGAAAAAATCCCGGGACAGGAAAAAGCGGGCAATCAGCCCCAGCATTTT. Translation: CASSEKIPGQEKAGNQPQHF.